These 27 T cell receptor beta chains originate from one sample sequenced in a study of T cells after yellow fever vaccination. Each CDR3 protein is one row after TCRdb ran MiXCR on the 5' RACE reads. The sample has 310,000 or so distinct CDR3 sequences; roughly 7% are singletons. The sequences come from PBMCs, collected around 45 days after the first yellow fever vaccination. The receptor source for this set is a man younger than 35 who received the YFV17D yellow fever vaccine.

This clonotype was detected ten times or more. CDR3 amino acids: CASSVSDIIGTEAFF. The CDR3 DNA follows: TGCGCCAGCAGTGTTTCAGATATTATTGGGACTGAAGCTTTCTTT. The genes are TRBV5-1 and TRBJ1-1; unclear D gene. With 5 bases removed from V and 5 bases from J, the gap between germline ends came to 19 bases. This CDR3 is 15 amino acids long. Germline CDR1 is SGHRS and CDR2 is YFSETQ.

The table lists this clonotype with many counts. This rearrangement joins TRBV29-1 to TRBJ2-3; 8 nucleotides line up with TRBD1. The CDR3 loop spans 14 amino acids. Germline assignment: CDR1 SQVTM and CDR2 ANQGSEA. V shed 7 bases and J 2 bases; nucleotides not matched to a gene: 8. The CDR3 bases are TGCAGCGCCCCCCCCCAGGGGGCCACAGATACGCAGTATTTT. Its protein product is CSAPPQGATDTQYF.

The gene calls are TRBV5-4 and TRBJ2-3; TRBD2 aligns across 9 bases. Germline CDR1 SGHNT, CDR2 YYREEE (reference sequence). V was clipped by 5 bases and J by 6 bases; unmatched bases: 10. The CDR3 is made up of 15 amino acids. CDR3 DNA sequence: TGTGCCAGCAGACTTCTAGCGGGGACGATTGATACGCAGTATTTT. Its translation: CASRLLAGTIDTQYF.

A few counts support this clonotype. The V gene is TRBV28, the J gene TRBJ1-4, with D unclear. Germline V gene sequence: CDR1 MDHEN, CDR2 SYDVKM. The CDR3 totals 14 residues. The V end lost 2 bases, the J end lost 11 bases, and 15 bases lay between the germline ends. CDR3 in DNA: TGTGCCAGCAGTTTAAGGACCCTATTTTGGAAACTGTTTTTT. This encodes CASSLRTLFWKLFF.

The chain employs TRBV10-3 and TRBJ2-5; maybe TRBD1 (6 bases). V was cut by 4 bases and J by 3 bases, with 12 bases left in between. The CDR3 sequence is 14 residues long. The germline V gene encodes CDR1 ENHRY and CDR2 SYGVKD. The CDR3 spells CAISGSGVEETQYF. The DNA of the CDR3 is TGTGCCATCAGTGGCTCAGGGGTTGAAGAGACCCAGTACTTC.

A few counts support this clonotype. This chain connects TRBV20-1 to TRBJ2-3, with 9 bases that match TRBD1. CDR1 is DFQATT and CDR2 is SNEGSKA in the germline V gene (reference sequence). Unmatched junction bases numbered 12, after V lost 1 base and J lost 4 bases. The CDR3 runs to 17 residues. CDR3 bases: TGCAGTGCTAGAGGACCTACTAGGGACAGGGTGTCAGATACGCAGTATTTT. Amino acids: CSARGPTRDRVSDTQYF.

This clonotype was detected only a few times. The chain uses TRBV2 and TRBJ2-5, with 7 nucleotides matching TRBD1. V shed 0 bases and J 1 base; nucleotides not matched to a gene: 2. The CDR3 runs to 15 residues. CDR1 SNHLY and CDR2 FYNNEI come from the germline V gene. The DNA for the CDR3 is TGTGCCAGCAGTGAAGCGGGACAGACCCAAGAGACCCAGTACTTC. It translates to CASSEAGQTQETQYF.

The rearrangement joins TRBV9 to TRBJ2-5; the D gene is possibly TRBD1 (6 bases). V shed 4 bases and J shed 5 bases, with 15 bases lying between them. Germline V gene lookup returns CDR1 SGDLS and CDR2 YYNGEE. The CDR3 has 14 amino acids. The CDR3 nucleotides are TGTGCCAGCAGCTCACGACAGGAGTGGGAGACCCAGTACTTC. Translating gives CASSSRQEWETQYF. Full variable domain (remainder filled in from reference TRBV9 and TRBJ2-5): DSGVTQTPKHLITATGQRVTLRCSPRSGDLSVYWYQQSLDQGLQFLIQYYNGEERAKGNILERFSAQQFPDLHSELNLSSLELGDSALYFCASSSRQEWETQYFGPGTRLLVL.

The CDR3 here is CASRAQGGENQPQHF. DNA of the CDR3: TGTGCCAGCAGAGCACAGGGCGGGGAAAATCAGCCCCAGCATTTT. The J gene is TRBJ1-5, the V gene TRBV12-3 or TRBV12-4; a weak D match, TRBD1 (6 bases). The CDR3 spans 15 residues. Trimming removed 6 bases at V and 4 bases at J, with 16 bases between.

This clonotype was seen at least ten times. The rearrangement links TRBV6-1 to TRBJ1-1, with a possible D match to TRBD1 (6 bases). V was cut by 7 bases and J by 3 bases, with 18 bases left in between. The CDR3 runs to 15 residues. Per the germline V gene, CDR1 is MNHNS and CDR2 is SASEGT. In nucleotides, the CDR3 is TGTGCCAGCACCCCAAGACCCACAGGGCACACTGAAGCTTTCTTT. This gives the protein CASTPRPTGHTEAFF.

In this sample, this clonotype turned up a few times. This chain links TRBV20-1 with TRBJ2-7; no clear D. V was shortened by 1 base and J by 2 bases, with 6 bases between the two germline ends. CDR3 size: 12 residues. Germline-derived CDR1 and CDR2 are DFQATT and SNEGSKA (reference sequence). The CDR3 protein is CSARGQTYEQYF. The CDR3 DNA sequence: TGCAGTGCTAGAGGACAAACCTACGAGCAGTACTTC.

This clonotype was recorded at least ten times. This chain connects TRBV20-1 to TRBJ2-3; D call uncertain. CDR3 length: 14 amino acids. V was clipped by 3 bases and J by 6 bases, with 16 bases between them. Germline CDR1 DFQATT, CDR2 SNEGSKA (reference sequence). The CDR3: CSARRIVEWDTQYF. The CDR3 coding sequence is TGCAGTGCTAGGAGGATAGTTGAGTGGGATACGCAGTATTTT.

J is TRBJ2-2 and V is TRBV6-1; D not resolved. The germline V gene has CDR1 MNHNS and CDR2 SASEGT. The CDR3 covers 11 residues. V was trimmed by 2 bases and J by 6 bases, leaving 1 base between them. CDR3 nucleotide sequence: TGTGCCAGCAGTGAATCCGGGGAGCTGTTTTTT. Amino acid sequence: CASSESGELFF.

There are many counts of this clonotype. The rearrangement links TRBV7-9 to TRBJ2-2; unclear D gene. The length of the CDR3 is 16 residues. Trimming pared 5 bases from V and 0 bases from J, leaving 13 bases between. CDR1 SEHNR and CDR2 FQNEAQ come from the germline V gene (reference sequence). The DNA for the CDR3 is TGTGCCAGCAGCCCTCGCGACGGTGCGAACACCGGGGAGCTGTTTTTT. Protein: CASSPRDGANTGELFF.

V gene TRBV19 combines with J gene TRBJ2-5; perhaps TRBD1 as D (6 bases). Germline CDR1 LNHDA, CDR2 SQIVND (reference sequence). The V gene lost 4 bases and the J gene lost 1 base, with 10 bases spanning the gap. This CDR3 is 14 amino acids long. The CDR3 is CASSTTDSQETQYF. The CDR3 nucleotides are TGTGCCAGTAGTACCACGGACAGCCAAGAGACCCAGTACTTC.

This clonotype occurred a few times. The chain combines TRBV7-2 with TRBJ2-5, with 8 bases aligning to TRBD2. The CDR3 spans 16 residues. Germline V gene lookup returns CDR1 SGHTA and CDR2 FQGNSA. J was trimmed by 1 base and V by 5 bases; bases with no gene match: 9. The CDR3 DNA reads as TGTGCCAGCAGCACCCCTCCGGGGGGGATCCAAGAGACCCAGTACTTC. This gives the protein CASSTPPGGIQETQYF.

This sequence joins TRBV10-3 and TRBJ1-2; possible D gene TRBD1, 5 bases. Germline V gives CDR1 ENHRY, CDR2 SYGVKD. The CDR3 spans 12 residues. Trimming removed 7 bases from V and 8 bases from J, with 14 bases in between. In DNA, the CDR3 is TGTGCCATCACAGGGCAGCAAGAGGGCTACACCTTC. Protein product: CAITGQQEGYTF.

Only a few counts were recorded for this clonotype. The CDR3 protein is CASSWTLQLASSYNEQFF. DNA for the CDR3: TGCGCCAGCAGCTGGACGCTACAACTAGCGTCGTCCTACAATGAGCAGTTCTTC. The J gene is TRBJ2-1, the V gene TRBV5-1; TRBD2 aligns across 7 bases. CDR1 and CDR2 from the germline V gene are SGHRS and YFSETQ. V dropped 3 bases and J dropped 1; count of bases not matched to a gene: 13. This CDR3 comprises 18 residues.

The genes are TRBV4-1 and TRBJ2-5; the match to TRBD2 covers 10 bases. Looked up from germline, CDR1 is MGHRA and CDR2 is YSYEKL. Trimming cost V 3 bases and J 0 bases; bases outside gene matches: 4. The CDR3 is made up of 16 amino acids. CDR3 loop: CASSHGLAANQETQYF. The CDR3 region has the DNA TGCGCCAGCAGCCATGGACTAGCGGCGAACCAAGAGACCCAGTACTTC.

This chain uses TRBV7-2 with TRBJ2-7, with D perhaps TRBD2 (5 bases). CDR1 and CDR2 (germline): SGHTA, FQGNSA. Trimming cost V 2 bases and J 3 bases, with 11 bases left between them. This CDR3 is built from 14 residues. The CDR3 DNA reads TGTGCCAGCAGCTTATGTTGGAGGATCTACGAGCAGTACGTC. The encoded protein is CASSLCWRIYEQYV.

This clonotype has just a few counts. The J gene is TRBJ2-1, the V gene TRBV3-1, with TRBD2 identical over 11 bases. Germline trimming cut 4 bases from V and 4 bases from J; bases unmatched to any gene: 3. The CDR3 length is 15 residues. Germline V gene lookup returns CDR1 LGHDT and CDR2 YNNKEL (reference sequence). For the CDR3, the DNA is TGTGCCAGCAGCCCCCGACTAGCGGGGTACAATGAGCAGTTCTTC. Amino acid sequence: CASSPRLAGYNEQFF.

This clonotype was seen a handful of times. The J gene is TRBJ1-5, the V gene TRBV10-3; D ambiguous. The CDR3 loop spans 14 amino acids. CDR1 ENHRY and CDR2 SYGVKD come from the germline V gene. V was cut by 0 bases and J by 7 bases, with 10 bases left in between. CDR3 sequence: CAISESRDRQPQHF. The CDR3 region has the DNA TGTGCCATCAGTGAGTCGCGGGATAGGCAGCCCCAGCATTTT.

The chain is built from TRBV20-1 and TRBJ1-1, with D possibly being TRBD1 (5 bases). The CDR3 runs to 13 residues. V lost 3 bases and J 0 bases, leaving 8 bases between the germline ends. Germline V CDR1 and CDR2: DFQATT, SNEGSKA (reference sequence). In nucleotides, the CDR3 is TGCAGTGCTAGTGGCAGGGTGAACACTGAAGCTTTCTTT. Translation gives CSASGRVNTEAFF.

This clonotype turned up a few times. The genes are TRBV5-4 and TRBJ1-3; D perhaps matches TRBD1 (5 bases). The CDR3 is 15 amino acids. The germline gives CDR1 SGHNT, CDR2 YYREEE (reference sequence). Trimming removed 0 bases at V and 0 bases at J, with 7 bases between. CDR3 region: CASSLGGTSGNTIYF. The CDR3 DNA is TGTGCCAGCAGCTTGGGTGGGACCTCTGGAAACACCATATATTTT. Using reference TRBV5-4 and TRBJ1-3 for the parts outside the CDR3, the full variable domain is ETGVTQSPTHLIKTRGQQVTLRCSSQSGHNTVSWYQQALGQGPQFIFQYYREEENGRGNFPPRFSGLQFPNYSSELNVNALELDDSALYLCASSLGGTSGNTIYFGEGSWLTVV.

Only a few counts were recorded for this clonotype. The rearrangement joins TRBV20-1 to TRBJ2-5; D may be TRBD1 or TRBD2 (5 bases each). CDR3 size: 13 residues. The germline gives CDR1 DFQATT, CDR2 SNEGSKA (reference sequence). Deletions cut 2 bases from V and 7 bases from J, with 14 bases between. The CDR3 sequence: CSARILTGTTQYF. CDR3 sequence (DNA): TGCAGTGCTAGAATTCTGACCGGGACGACCCAGTACTTC.

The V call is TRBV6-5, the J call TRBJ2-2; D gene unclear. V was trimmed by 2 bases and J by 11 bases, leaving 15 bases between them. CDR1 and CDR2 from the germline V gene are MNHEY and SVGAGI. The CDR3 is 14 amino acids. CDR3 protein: CASSYVDPTVELFF. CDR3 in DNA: TGTGCCAGCAGTTACGTGGACCCCACTGTAGAGCTGTTTTTT.

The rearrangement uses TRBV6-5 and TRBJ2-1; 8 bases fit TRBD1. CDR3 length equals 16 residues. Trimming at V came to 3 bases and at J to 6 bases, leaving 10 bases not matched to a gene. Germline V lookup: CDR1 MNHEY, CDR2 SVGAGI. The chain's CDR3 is CASSYGPGQGLNEQFF. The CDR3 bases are TGTGCCAGCAGTTATGGTCCCGGACAGGGACTCAATGAGCAGTTCTTC.